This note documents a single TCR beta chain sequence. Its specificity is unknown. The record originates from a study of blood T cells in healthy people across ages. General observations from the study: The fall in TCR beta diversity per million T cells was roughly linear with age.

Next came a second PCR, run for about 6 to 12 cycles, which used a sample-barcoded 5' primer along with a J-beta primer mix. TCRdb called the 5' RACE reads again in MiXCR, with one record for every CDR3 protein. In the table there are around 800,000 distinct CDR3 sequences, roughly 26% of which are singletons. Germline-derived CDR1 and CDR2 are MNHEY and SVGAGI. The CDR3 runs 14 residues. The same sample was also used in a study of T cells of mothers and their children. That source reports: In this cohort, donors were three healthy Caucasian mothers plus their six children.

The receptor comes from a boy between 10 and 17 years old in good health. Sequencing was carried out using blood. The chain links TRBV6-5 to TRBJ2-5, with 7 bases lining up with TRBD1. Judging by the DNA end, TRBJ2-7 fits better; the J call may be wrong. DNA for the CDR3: TGTGCCAGCAGTCGACAGGGCCCCCCCTACGAGCAGTACTTC. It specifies CASSRQGPPYEQYF.